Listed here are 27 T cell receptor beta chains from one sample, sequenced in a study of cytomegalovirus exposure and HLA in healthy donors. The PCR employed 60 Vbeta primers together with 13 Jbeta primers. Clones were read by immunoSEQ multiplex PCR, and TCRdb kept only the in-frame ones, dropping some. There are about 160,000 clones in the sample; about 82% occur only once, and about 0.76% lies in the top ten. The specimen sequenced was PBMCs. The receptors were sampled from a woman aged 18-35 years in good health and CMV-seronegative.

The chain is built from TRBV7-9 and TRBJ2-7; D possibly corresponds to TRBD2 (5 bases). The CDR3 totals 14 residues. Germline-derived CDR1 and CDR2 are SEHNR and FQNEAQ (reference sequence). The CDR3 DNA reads TGTGCGAGCGGAGTAAGCGGTGTTACCTACGAGCAGTACTTC. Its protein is CASGVSGVTYEQYF.

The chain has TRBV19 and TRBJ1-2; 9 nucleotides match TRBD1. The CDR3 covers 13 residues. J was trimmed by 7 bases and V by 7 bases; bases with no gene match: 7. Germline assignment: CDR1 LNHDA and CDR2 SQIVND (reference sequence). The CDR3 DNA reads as TGTGCCAGTAATCCACAGGGGGCGCGTGGCTACACCTTC. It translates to CASNPQGARGYTF. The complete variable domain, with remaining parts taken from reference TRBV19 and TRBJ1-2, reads DGGITQSPKYLFRKEGQNVTLSCEQNLNHDAMYWYRQDPGQGLRLIYYSQIVNDFQKGDIAEGYSVSREKKESFPLTVTSAQKNPTAFYLCASNPQGARGYTFGSGTRLTVV.

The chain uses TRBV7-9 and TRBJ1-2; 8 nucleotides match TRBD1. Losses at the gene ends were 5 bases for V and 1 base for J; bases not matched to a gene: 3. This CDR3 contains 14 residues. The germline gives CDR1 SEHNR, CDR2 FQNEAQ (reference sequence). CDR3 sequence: CASSGTGLNYGYTF. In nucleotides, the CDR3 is TGTGCCAGCAGCGGGACAGGCCTTAACTATGGCTACACCTTC.

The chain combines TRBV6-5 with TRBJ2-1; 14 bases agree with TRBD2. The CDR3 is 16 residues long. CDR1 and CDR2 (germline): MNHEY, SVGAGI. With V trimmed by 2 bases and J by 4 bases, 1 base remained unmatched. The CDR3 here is CASSYGTSGSYNEQFF. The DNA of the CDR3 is TGTGCCAGCAGTTACGGGACTAGCGGGAGTTACAATGAGCAGTTCTTC.

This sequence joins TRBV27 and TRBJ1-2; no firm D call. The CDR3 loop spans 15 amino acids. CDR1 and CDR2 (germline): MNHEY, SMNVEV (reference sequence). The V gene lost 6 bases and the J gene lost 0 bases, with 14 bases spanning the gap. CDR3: CASSSTGVSNYGYTF. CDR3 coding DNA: TGTGCCAGCAGCTCCACCGGGGTCTCTAACTATGGCTACACCTTC.

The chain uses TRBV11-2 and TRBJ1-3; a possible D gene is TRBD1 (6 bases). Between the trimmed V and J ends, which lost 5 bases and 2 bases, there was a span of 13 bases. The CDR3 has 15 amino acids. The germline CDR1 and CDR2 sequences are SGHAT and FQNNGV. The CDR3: CASSENRVAGNTIYF. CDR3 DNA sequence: TGTGCCAGCAGCGAAAACAGGGTCGCTGGAAACACCATATATTTT.

CDR3 amino acids: CASSRPGGNTIYF. As DNA, the CDR3 is TGTGCCAGCAGTCGACCAGGGGGAAACACCATATATTTT. V gene TRBV28 combines with J gene TRBJ1-3, with D maybe TRBD1 (5 bases). Germline CDR1 MDHEN, CDR2 SYDVKM. The V gene lost 5 bases and the J gene lost 4 bases, with 9 bases spanning the gap. The CDR3 has 13 amino acids.

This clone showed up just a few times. The CDR3: CASSGILSGAEAFF. DNA of the CDR3: TGTGCCAGCAGTGGAATATTATCGGGAGCTGAAGCTTTCTTT. The chain recombines TRBV6-1 with TRBJ1-1; D gene ambiguous. The CDR3 is 14 amino acids. Germline V gene lookup returns CDR1 MNHNS and CDR2 SASEGT. V lost 4 bases and J lost 6, with 15 bases in between.

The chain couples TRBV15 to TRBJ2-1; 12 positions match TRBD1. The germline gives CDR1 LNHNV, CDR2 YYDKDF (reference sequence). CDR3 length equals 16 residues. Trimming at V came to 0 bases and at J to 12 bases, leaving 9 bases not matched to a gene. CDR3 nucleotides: TGTGCCACCAGCAGAGATCAAGGGGGACAGGGGGCCGGGCAGTTCTTC. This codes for CATSRDQGGQGAGQFF.

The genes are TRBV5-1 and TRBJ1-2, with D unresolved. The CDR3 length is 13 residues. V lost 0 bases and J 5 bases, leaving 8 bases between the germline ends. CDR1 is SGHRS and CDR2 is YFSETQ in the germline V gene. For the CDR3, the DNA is TGCGCCAGCAGCTTGGACAACGGGTATGGCTACACCTTC. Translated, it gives CASSLDNGYGYTF.

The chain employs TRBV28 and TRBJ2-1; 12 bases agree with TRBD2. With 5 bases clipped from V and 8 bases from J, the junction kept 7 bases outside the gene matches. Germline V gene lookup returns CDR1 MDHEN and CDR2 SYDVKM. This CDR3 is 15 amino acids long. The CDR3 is CASSPPTSGSDEQFF. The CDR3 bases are TGTGCCAGCAGTCCCCCGACTAGCGGGAGCGATGAGCAGTTCTTC.

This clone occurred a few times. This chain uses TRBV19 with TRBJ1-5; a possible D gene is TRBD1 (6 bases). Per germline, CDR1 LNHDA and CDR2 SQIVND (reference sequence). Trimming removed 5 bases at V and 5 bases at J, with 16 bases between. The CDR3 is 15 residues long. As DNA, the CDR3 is TGTGCCAGTAGTCCAGTACGGGACAACTATCAGCCCCAGCATTTT. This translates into CASSPVRDNYQPQHF. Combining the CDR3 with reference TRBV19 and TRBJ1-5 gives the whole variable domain DGGITQSPKYLFRKEGQNVTLSCEQNLNHDAMYWYRQDPGQGLRLIYYSQIVNDFQKGDIAEGYSVSREKKESFPLTVTSAQKNPTAFYLCASSPVRDNYQPQHFGDGTRLSIL.

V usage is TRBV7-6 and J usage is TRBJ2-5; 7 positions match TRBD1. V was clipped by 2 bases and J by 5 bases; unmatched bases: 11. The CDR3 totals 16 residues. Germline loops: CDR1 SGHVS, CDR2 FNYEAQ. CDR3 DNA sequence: TGTGCCAGCAGCTTAAGGCGGGCATTCAGGGGGGAGACCCAGTACTTC. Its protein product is CASSLRRAFRGETQYF.

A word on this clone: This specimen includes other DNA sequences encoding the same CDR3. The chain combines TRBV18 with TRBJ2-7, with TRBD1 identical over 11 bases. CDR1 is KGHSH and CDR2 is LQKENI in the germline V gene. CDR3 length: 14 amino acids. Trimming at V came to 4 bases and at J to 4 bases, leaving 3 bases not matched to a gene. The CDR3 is CASSLGQGAYEQYF. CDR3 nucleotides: TGTGCCAGCTCACTCGGACAGGGGGCGTACGAGCAGTACTTC.

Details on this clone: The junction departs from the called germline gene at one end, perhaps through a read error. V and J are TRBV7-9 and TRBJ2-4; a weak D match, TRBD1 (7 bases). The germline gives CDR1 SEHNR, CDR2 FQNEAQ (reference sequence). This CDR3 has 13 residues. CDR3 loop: CSSSFGGGDIQYF. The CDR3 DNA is TGTTCCAGCAGCTTCGGAGGGGGCGACATTCAGTACTTC.

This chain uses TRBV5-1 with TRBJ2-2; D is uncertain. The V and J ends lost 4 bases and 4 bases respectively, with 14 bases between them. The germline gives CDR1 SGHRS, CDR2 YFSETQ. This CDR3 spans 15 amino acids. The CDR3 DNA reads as TGCGCCAGCAGCCAATGGGCCAGATCCACCGGGGAGCTGTTTTTT. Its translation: CASSQWARSTGELFF. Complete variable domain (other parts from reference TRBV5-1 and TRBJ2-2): KAGVTQTPRYLIKTRGQQVTLSCSPISGHRSVSWYQQTPGQGLQFLFEYFSETQRNKGNFPGRFSGRQFSNSRSEMNVSTLELGDSALYLCASSQWARSTGELFFGEGSRLTVL.

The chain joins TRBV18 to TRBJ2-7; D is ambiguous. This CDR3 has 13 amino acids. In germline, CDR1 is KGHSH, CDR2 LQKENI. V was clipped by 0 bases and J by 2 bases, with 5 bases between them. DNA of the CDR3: TGTGCCAGCTCACCACCGACAACCTACGAGCAGTACTTC. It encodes CASSPPTTYEQYF.

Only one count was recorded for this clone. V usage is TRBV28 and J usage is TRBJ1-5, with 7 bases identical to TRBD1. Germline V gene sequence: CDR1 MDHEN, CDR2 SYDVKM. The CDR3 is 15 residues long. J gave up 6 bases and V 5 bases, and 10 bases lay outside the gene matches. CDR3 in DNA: TGTGCCAGCAGTCTAGCTCACAGGGGAAGTCAGCCCCAGCATTTT. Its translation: CASSLAHRGSQPQHF. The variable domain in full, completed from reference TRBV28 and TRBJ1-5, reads DVKVTQSSRYLVKRTGEKVFLECVQDMDHENMFWYRQDPGLGLRLIYFSYDVKMKEKGDIPEGYSVSREKKERFSLILESASTNQTSMYLCASSLAHRGSQPQHFGDGTRLSIL.

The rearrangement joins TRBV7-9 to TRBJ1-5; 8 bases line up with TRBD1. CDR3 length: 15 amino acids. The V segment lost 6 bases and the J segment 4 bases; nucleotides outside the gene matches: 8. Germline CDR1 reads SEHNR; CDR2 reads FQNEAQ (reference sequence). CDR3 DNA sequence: TGTGCCAGCAGACAAAGGACAGGGAGGAATCAGCCCCAGCATTTT. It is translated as CASRQRTGRNQPQHF.

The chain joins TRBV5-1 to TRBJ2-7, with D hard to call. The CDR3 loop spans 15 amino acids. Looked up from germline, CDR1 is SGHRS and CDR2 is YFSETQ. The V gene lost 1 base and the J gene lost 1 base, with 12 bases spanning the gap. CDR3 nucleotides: TGCGCCAGCAGCTTGTATTGGGCCAGATCCTACGAGCAGTACTTC. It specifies CASSLYWARSYEQYF. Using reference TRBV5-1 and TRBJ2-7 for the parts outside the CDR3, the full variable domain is KAGVTQTPRYLIKTRGQQVTLSCSPISGHRSVSWYQQTPGQGLQFLFEYFSETQRNKGNFPGRFSGRQFSNSRSEMNVSTLELGDSALYLCASSLYWARSYEQYFGPGTRLTVT.

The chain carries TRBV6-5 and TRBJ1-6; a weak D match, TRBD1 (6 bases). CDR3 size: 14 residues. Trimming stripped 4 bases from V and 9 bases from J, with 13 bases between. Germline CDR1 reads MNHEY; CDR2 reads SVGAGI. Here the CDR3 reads CASSSGGSSSPLHF. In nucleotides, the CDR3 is TGTGCCAGCAGTTCTGGGGGCAGCAGTTCACCCCTCCACTTT.

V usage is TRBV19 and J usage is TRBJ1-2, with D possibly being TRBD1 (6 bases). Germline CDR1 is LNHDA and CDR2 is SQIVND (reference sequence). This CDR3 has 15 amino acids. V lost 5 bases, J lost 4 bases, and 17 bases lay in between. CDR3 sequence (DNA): TGTGCCAGTAGTGAGGACAGTTGGTTGGGCTATGGCTACACCTTC. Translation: CASSEDSWLGYGYTF.

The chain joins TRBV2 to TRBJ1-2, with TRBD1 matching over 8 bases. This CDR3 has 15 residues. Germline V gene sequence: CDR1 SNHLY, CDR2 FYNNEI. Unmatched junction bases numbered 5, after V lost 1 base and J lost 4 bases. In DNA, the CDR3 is TGTGCCAGCAGTGAAGAGACAGGGGTTATCTATGGCTACACCTTC. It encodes CASSEETGVIYGYTF.

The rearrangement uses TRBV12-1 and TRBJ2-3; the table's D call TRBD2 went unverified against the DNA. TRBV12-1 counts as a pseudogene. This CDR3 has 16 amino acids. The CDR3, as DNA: TGTGCCAGGCGAGAGACTAGCGGGCAAAGCACAGATACGCAGTATTTT. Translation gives CARRETSGQSTDTQYF.

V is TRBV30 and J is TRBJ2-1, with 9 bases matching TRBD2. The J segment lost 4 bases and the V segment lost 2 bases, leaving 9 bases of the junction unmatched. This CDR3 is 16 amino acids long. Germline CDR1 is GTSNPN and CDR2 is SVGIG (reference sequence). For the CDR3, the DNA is TGTGCCTGGAGTCTACCGGCTAGCGGGGTTTACAATGAGCAGTTCTTC. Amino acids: CAWSLPASGVYNEQFF.

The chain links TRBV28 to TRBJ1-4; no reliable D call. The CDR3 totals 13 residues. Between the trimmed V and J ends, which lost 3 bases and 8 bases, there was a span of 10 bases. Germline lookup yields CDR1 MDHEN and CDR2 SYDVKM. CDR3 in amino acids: CASSLSGTEKLFF. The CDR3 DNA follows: TGTGCCAGCAGTTTGAGCGGTACCGAAAAACTGTTTTTT.

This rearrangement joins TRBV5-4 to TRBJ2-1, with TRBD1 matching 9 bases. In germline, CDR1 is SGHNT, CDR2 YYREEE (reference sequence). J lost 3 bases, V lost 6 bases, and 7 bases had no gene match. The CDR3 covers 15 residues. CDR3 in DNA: TGTGCCAGCACCCCCGGGACAGGGTACTACAATGAGCAGTTCTTC. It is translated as CASTPGTGYYNEQFF.